Listed here are 17 T cell receptor beta chains from one sample, sequenced in a study of Tregs in tolerant kidney transplant recipients. Clones were read by immunoSEQ multiplex PCR, and TCRdb kept only the in-frame ones, dropping some. This sample has under 300,000 clones, with around 81% found just once. Sequencing was performed on CD4+ T cells from blood. The receptors stem from a human donor in good health.

The J gene is TRBJ2-2, the V gene TRBV7-9, with 7 bases aligning to TRBD1. The CDR3 contains 14 residues. CDR1 and CDR2 (germline): SEHNR, FQNEAQ (reference sequence). The junction had 6 bases not matched to a gene; V was cut back by 5 bases and J by 6 bases. The DNA of the CDR3 is TGTGCCAGCAGCGCGACAGGGAATCCCGGGGAGCTGTTTTTT. It yields the protein CASSATGNPGELFF.

This chain links TRBV29-1 with TRBJ2-1; weak D call: TRBD2 (5 bases). CDR3 length equals 12 residues. Trimming stripped 4 bases from V and 9 bases from J, with 13 bases between. Germline V gene lookup returns CDR1 SQVTM and CDR2 ANQGSEA. CDR3 region: CSVGSSAGEQFF. The CDR3 coding sequence is TGCAGCGTTGGAAGTAGCGCAGGTGAGCAGTTCTTC.

This clone was recorded only once. Other nucleotide sequences in the sample specify the same CDR3. In nucleotides, the CDR3 is TGTGCCAGCAGTGAACCAGGGACAGATACGCAGTATTTT. Translation gives CASSEPGTDTQYF. V usage is TRBV2 and J usage is TRBJ2-3, with D possibly matching TRBD1 (5 bases). CDR1 is SNHLY and CDR2 is FYNNEI in the germline V gene. This CDR3 is 13 amino acids long. Deletions cut 2 bases from V and 3 bases from J, with 6 bases between.

The gene calls are TRBV5-1 and TRBJ1-1; D is unresolved. Germline V gene lookup returns CDR1 SGHRS and CDR2 YFSETQ. The V end lost 2 bases, the J end lost 2 bases, and 10 bases lay between the germline ends. This CDR3 has 14 amino acids. CDR3 sequence reads: CASSLTVGNTEAFF. The DNA for the CDR3 is TGCGCCAGCAGCTTAACGGTCGGTAACACTGAAGCTTTCTTT.

The V and J genes are TRBV6-5 and TRBJ1-4; D might be TRBD1 (6 bases). This CDR3 has 15 amino acids. V lost 9 bases and J lost 0, with 14 bases in between. CDR1 is MNHEY, CDR2 SVGAGI, per germline. This CDR3 is CASSSYRATNEKLFF. The CDR3 nucleotides are TGTGCCAGTTCCTCCTACAGGGCAACTAATGAAAAACTGTTTTTT.

The CDR3, as DNA: TGTGCCAGCAGTGCCGGGACAGGGTATAGCTATGGCTACACCTTC. Translated: CASSAGTGYSYGYTF. This chain links TRBV25-1 with TRBJ1-2; 9 nucleotides line up with TRBD1. Trimming removed 4 bases from V and 4 bases from J; junction bases left unmatched: 7. CDR3 length equals 15 residues. Germline V gene sequence: CDR1 MGHDK, CDR2 SYGVNS.

V gene TRBV19 combines with J gene TRBJ1-1, with unresolved D. V was trimmed by 3 bases and J by 2 bases, leaving 13 bases between them. Germline V gene sequence: CDR1 LNHDA, CDR2 SQIVND (reference sequence). This CDR3 has 15 amino acids. The CDR3 reads CASSIRPGANTEAFF. CDR3 in DNA: TGTGCCAGTAGTATCCGGCCAGGCGCCAACACTGAAGCTTTCTTT.

The J gene is TRBJ2-5, the V gene TRBV2, with 8 bases lining up with TRBD2. The CDR3 totals 13 residues. The J segment lost 5 bases and the V segment lost 2 bases, leaving 1 base of the junction unmatched. Germline loops: CDR1 SNHLY, CDR2 FYNNEI. CDR3 sequence reads: CASSELAGETQYF. The CDR3 DNA is TGTGCCAGCAGTGAATTAGCGGGGGAGACCCAGTACTTC.

This clone was recorded once. This sequence joins TRBV7-6 and TRBJ2-3; weak D call: TRBD2 (6 bases). Deletions cut 0 bases from V and 5 bases from J, with 6 bases between. Looked up from germline, CDR1 is SGHVS and CDR2 is FNYEAQ. This CDR3 is built from 13 residues. The chain's CDR3 is CASSLAEGDTQYF. The CDR3 nucleotides read TGTGCCAGCAGCTTAGCGGAGGGAGATACGCAGTATTTT. Using reference TRBV7-6 and TRBJ2-3 for the parts outside the CDR3, the full variable domain is GAGVSQSPRYKVTKRGQDVALRCDPISGHVSLYWYRQALGQGPEFLTYFNYEAQQDKSGLPNDRFSAERPEGSISTLTIQRTEQRDSAMYRCASSLAEGDTQYFGPGTRLTVL.

The chain couples TRBV6-1 to TRBJ1-4, with TRBD1 identical over 7 bases. The CDR3 runs to 14 residues. With 6 bases clipped from V and 8 bases from J, the junction kept 9 bases outside the gene matches. CDR1 and CDR2 (germline): MNHNS, SASEGT. The CDR3 sequence is CASRAQTGKEKLFF. The CDR3 DNA sequence: TGTGCCAGCAGAGCCCAGACAGGGAAGGAAAAACTGTTTTTT.

This chain joins TRBV6-4 and TRBJ2-3, with D possibly matching TRBD2 (5 bases). Germline-derived CDR1 and CDR2 are MRHNA and SNTAGT. Trimming stripped 0 bases from V and 5 bases from J, with 6 bases between. This CDR3 is built from 13 residues. CDR3 bases: TGTGCCAGCAGTGACTCGAGCGGAGATACGCAGTATTTT. It yields the protein CASSDSSGDTQYF.

The V gene is TRBV30, the J gene TRBJ2-3, with 11 bases matching TRBD2. Losses at the gene ends were 2 bases for V and 7 bases for J; bases not matched to a gene: 14. The CDR3 length is 17 residues. CDR1 is GTSNPN, CDR2 SVGIG, per germline (reference sequence). CDR3 sequence (DNA): TGTGCCTGGAGTTTGGCTCGACTAGCGGGAATTGGGAATACGCAGTATTTT. As protein: CAWSLARLAGIGNTQYF.

The chain links TRBV5-4 to TRBJ2-7; TRBD2 matches 7 bases. Germline values: CDR1 SGHNT, CDR2 YYREEE (reference sequence). Trimming cost V 0 bases and J 2 bases; bases outside gene matches: 5. This CDR3 region has 15 residues. CDR3 in amino acids: CASSLAASGPYEQYF. The DNA of the CDR3 is TGTGCCAGCAGCTTGGCGGCTAGCGGACCCTACGAGCAGTACTTC.

The count of this clone is one. This rearrangement joins TRBV4-1 to TRBJ2-7, with 7 bases lining up with TRBD1. The ends lost 3 bases at V and 0 bases at J; junction bases unmatched: 8. Germline-derived CDR1 and CDR2 are MGHRA and YSYEKL. The CDR3 length is 16 residues. CDR3 bases: TGCGCCAGCAGCCATTTACCGGGACAGAGCTCCTACGAGCAGTACTTC. Translating it yields CASSHLPGQSSYEQYF.

The chain combines TRBV13 with TRBJ1-3; unclear D gene. V shed 0 bases and J shed 4 bases, with 7 bases lying between them. CDR3 length: 14 amino acids. CDR1 PRHDT and CDR2 FYEKMQ come from the germline V gene (reference sequence). In DNA form, the CDR3 reads TGTGCCAGCAGCTTAGGCCGCGGGGGAAACACCATATATTTT. Its translation is CASSLGRGGNTIYF.

The chain carries TRBV4-1 and TRBJ2-7; D unclear. Trimming removed 0 bases at V and 2 bases at J, with 11 bases between. Germline V gene sequence: CDR1 MGHRA, CDR2 YSYEKL. This CDR3 contains 15 residues. This chain's CDR3 is CASSQDAAATYEQYF. In DNA, the CDR3 is TGCGCCAGCAGCCAAGATGCGGCGGCTACCTACGAGCAGTACTTC.

The CDR3, as DNA: TGTGCCACCAGCAGAGATGGGGGACAGACTCGCTTCTACAATGAGCAGTTCTTC. Protein: CATSRDGGQTRFYNEQFF. The genes are TRBV15 and TRBJ2-1; 7 bases fit TRBD1. With V trimmed by 0 bases and J by 3 bases, 11 bases remained unmatched. Looked up from germline, CDR1 is LNHNV and CDR2 is YYDKDF (reference sequence). This CDR3 comprises 18 residues.